This TCR beta chain stems from a study of OX40 agonist ivuxolimab in advanced cancers. Study-level background: Dosing consisted of intravenous ivuxolimab at 0.01 to 10 mg/kg every 2 weeks.

At cycle 4 day 1, cycle 7 day 1, and baseline, blood was sampled. Method: immunoSEQ multiplex PCR; TCRdb's copy keeps in-frame clones and lacks some. The sample shows about 100,000 clones, 90% of them seen only once. Overall study results and limits: Clonal expansion was seen in CD4+ and CD8+ blood T cells by week 6 at 0.1 to 3.0 mg/kg. The mean number of expanded clones was higher in CD8+ T cells than in CD4+.

As to this clone: The antigen is unknown.

This sequence was found in an adult with an advanced solid tumor such as melanoma, head and neck, liver or kidney cancer. Sample: CD4+ or CD8+ T cells sorted from blood, taken in a trial of the OX40 agonist ivuxolimab.

CDR3 coding DNA: TGTGCCAGTAGTCACCCCCATGGCCGAAGCGGGGAGCTGTTTTTT. As protein: CASSHPHGRSGELFF. This rearrangement joins TRBV19 to TRBJ2-2, with no clear D. The CDR3 is made up of 15 amino acids. Per germline, CDR1 LNHDA and CDR2 SQIVND (reference sequence). V was shortened by 5 bases and J by 7 bases, with 17 bases between the two germline ends.